What follows are 7 T cell receptor beta chains derived from one specimen sequenced in a study of graft-versus-host responses after intestinal transplantation. No antigen is known for these receptors. Sequencing used immunoSEQ multiplex PCR; TCRdb keeps in-frame clones, though not all of them. This sample has about 120,000 clones, with over 80% found just once. The input for sequencing was unstimulated CD4+ T cells sorted from spleen or lymph node cells, taken before intestinal transplant. These receptors came from a human donor who received an intestinal transplant.

The gene calls are TRBV7-9 and TRBJ2-7; D is undetermined. Trimming shortened V by 2 bases and J by 1 base, and 9 bases separated the two germline ends. In germline, CDR1 is SEHNR, CDR2 FQNEAQ (reference sequence). This CDR3 region has 14 residues. This CDR3 is CASSLSDGSYEQYF. CDR3 DNA: TGTGCCAGCAGCTTATCGGACGGATCCTACGAGCAGTACTTC.

This rearrangement joins TRBV5-6 to TRBJ1-4, with 7 bases lining up with TRBD1. In germline, CDR1 is SGHDT, CDR2 YYEEEE. This CDR3 comprises 14 residues. J gave up 5 bases and V 1 base, and 2 bases lay outside the gene matches. This chain's CDR3 is CASSLTGENEKLFF. CDR3 in DNA: TGTGCCAGCAGCTTGACAGGGGAAAATGAAAAACTGTTTTTT.

This clone was observed a single time. The chain couples TRBV5-4 to TRBJ2-7; D gene uncertain. Germline CDR1 SGHNT, CDR2 YYREEE (reference sequence). The CDR3 has 14 residues. V shed 1 base and J shed 3 bases, with 11 bases lying between them. The DNA for the CDR3 is TGTGCCAGCAGCTTGAGTGCCCCTGGCTACGAGCAGTACTTC. Translation gives CASSLSAPGYEQYF.

V and J are TRBV6-5 and TRBJ2-3; D perhaps matches TRBD2 (5 bases). The germline V and J ends were trimmed by 1 base and 1 base, with 12 bases remaining between them. CDR3 length equals 16 residues. From germline, CDR1 is MNHEY and CDR2 SVGAGI. The CDR3 protein is CASSYYGLAGTDTQYF. The CDR3 DNA sequence: TGTGCCAGCAGTTACTACGGACTCGCTGGCACAGATACGCAGTATTTT.

This clone has just one count. This rearrangement joins TRBV12-5 to TRBJ1-1; weak D call: TRBD1 (5 bases). Per germline, CDR1 LGHNT and CDR2 FRNRAP. The CDR3 is 13 amino acids. Trimming removed 6 bases at V and 4 bases at J, with 12 bases between. The CDR3 DNA reads as TGTGCTAGTGGCGGCGGGACGAGCACTGAAGCTTTCTTT. Its translation: CASGGGTSTEAFF.

This clone was seen a few times. The CDR3 coding sequence is TGTGCCAGCAGGGAGACAGACTCCTACAATGAGCAGTTCTTC. Its translation: CASRETDSYNEQFF. The chain links TRBV6-1 to TRBJ2-1, with TRBD1 as a possible D gene (5 bases). V lost 6 bases and J lost 0, with 9 bases in between. The CDR3 has 14 amino acids. Germline V gene sequence: CDR1 MNHNS, CDR2 SASEGT.

This chain joins TRBV23-1 and TRBJ2-7, with 9 bases that match TRBD1. TRBV23-1 is designated an ORF whose function remains uncertain. Trimming took 11 bases from V and 3 from J; bases not matched to a gene: 11. The CDR3 loop spans 14 amino acids. This chain's CDR3 is CAPRMGQGRYEQYF. The CDR3 DNA sequence: TGCGCCCCCAGGATGGGACAGGGTCGCTACGAGCAGTACTTC.